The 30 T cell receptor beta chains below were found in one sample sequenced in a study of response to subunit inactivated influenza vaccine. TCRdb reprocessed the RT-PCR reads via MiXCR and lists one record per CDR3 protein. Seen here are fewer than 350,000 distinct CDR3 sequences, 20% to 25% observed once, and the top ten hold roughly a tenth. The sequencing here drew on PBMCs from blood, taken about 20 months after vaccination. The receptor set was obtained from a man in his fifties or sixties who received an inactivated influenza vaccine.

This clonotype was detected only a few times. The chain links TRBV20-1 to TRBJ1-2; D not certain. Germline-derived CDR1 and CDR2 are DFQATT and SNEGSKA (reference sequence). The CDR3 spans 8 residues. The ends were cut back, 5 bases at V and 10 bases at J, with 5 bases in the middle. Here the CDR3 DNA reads TGCAGTGCTGACCACTACACCTTC. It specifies CSADHYTF.

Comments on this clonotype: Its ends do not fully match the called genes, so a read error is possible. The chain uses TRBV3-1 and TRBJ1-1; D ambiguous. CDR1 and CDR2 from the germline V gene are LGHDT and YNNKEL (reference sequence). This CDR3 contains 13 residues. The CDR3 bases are TGTGCCAGCGGCCAATCCTCGAACACTGAAGCTTTCTTT. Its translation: CASGQSSNTEAFF. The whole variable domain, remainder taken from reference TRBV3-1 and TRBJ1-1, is DTAVSQTPKYLVTQMGNDKSIKCEQNLGHDTMYWYKQDSKKFLKIMFSYNNKELIINETVPNRFSPKSPDKAHLNLHINSLELGDSAVYFCASGQSSNTEAFFGQGTRLTVV.

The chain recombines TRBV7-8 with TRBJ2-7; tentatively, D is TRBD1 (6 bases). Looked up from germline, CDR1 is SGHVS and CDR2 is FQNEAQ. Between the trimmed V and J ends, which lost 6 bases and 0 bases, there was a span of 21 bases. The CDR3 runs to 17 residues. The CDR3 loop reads CASRDDLGTLSSYEQYF. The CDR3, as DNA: TGTGCCAGCAGAGACGACCTGGGGACATTGAGCTCCTACGAGCAGTACTTC. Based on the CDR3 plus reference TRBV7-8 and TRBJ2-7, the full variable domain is GAGVSQSPRYKVAKRGQDVALRCDPISGHVSLFWYQQALGQGPEFLTYFQNEAQLDKSGLPSDRFFAERPEGSVSTLKIQRTQQEDSAVYLCASRDDLGTLSSYEQYFGPGTRLTVT.

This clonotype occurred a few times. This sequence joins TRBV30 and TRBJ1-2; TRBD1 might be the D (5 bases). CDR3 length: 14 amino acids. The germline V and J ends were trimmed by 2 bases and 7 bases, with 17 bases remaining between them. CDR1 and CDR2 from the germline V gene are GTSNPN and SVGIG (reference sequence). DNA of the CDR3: TGTGCCTGGAGTTTGGTGGCAACCGGGGGTGGCTACACCTTC. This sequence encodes CAWSLVATGGGYTF. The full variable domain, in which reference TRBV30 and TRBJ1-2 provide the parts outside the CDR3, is SQTIHQWPATLVQPVGSPLSLECTVEGTSNPNLYWYRQAAGRGLQLLFYSVGIGQISSEVPQNLSASRPQDRQFILSSKKLLLSDSGFYLCAWSLVATGGGYTFGSGTRLTVV.

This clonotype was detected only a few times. The CDR3 sequence: CAWSMGWNSPLHF. CDR3 nucleotides: TGTGCCTGGAGTATGGGCTGGAATTCACCCCTCCACTTT. The chain couples TRBV30 to TRBJ1-6; D call uncertain. V was pared by 2 bases and J by 7 bases, with 9 bases between. The CDR3 runs to 13 residues. The V gene's germline CDR1 is GTSNPN and CDR2 SVGIG (reference sequence). The whole variable domain, remainder taken from reference TRBV30 and TRBJ1-6, is SQTIHQWPATLVQPVGSPLSLECTVEGTSNPNLYWYRQAAGRGLQLLFYSVGIGQISSEVPQNLSASRPQDRQFILSSKKLLLSDSGFYLCAWSMGWNSPLHFGNGTRLTVT.

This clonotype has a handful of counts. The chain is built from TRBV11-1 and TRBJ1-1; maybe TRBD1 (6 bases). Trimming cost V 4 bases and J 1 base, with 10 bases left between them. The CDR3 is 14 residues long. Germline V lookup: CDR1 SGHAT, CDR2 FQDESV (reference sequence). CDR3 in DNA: TGTGCCAGCAGCTGGGACATATCGAACACTGAAGCTTTCTTT. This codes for CASSWDISNTEAFF.

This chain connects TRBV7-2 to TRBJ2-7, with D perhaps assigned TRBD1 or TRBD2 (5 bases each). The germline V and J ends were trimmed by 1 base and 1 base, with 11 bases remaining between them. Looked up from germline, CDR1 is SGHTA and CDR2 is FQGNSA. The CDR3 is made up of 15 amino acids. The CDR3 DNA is TGTGCCAGCAGCTTAGGGGGGAAGCCATCCTACGAGCAGTACTTC. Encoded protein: CASSLGGKPSYEQYF.

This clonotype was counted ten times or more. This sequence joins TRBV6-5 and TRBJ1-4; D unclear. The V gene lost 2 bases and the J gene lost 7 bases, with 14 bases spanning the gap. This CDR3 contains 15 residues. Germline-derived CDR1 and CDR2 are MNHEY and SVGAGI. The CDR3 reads CASSYLAVRREKLFF. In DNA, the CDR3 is TGTGCCAGCAGTTACCTGGCCGTACGTCGTGAAAAACTGTTTTTT.

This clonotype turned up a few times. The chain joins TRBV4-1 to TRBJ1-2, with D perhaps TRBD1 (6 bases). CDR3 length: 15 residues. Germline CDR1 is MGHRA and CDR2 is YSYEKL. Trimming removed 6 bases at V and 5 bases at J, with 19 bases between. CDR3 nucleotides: TGCGCCAGCAGACAGACCGGGGAGGGGGTGTATGGCTACACCTTC. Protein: CASRQTGEGVYGYTF.

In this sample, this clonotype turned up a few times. The CDR3 region is CSATGRGNQPQHF. The CDR3, as DNA: TGCAGTGCTACGGGGCGAGGTAATCAGCCCCAGCATTTT. The chain joins TRBV20-1 to TRBJ1-5; D may be TRBD1 (5 bases). With 4 bases removed from V and 4 bases from J, the gap between germline ends came to 11 bases. Germline V gives CDR1 DFQATT, CDR2 SNEGSKA (reference sequence). This CDR3 region has 13 residues.

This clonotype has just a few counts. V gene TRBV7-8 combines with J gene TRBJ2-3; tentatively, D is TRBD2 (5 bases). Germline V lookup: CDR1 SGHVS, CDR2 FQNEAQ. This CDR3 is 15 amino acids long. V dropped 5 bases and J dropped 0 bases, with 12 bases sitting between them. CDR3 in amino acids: CASSGLATSTDTQYF. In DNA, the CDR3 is TGTGCCAGCAGCGGGCTAGCAACTAGCACAGATACGCAGTATTTT.

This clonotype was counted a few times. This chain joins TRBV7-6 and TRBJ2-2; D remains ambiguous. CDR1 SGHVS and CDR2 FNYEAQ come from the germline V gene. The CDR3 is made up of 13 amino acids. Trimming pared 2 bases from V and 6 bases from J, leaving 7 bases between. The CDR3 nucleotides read TGTGCCAGCAGCTTAAATGCGGCCGGGGAGCTGTTTTTT. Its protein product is CASSLNAAGELFF.

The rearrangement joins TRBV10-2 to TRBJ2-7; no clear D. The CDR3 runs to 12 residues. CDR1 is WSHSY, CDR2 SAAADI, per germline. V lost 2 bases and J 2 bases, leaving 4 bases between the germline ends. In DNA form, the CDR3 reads TGCGCCAGCAGTGAGACAGCCTACGAGCAGTACTTC. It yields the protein CASSETAYEQYF.

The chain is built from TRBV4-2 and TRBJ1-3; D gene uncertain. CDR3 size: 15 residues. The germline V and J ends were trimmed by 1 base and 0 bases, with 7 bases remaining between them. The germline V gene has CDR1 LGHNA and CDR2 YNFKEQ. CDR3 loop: CASSQGAHSGNTIYF. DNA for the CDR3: TGTGCCAGCAGCCAAGGAGCTCACTCTGGAAACACCATATATTTT.

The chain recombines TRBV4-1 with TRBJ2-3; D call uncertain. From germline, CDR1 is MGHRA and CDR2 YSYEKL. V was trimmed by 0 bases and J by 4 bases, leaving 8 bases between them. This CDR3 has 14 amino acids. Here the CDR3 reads CASSQERASDTQYF. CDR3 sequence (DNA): TGCGCCAGCAGCCAAGAAAGGGCGTCAGATACGCAGTATTTT.

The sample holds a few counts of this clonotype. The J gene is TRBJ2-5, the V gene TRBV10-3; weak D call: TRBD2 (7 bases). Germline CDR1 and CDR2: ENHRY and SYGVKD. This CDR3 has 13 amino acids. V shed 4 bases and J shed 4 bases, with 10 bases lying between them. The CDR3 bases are TGTGCCATCAGTGCGGGGGGCGGAGAGACCCAGTACTTC. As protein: CAISAGGGETQYF.

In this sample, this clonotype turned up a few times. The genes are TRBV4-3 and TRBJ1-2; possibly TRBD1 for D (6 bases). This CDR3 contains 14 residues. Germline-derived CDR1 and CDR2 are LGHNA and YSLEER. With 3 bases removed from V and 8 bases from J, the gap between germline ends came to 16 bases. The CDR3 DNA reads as TGCGCCAGCAGCCAGCCCGGGGGGGGCGACGGCTACACCTTC. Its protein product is CASSQPGGGDGYTF.

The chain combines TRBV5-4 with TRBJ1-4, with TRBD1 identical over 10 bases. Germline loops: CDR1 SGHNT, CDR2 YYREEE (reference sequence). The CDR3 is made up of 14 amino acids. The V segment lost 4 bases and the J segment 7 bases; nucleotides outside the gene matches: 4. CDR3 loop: CASSADRGGEKLFF. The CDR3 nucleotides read TGTGCCAGCAGCGCGGACAGGGGGGGTGAAAAACTGTTTTTT.

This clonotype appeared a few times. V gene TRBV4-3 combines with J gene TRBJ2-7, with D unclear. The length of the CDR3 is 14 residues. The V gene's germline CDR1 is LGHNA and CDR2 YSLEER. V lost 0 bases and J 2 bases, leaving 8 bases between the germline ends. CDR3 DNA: TGCGCCAGCAGCCAAGATCTCATTCCCTACGAGCAGTACTTC. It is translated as CASSQDLIPYEQYF.

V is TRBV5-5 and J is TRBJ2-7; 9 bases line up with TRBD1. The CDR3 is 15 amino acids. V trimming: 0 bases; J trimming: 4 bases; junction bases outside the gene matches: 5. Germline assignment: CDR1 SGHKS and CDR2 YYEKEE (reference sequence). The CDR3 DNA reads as TGTGCCAGCAGCTTGGTCGGGACAGGGCCGTACGAGCAGTACTTC. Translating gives CASSLVGTGPYEQYF.

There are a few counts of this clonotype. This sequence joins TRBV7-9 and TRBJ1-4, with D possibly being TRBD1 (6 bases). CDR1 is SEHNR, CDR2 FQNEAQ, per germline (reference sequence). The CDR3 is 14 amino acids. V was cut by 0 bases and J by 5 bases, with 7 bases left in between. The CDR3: CASSLAGGNEKLFF. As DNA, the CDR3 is TGTGCCAGCAGCTTAGCCGGGGGCAATGAAAAACTGTTTTTT.

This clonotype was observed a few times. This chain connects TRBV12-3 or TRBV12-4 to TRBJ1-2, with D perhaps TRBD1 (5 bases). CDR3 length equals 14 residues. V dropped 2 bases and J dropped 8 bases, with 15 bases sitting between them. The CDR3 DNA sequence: TGTGCCAGCAGTTTATCGACAGTAGTAAGCGGCTACACCTTC. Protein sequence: CASSLSTVVSGYTF.

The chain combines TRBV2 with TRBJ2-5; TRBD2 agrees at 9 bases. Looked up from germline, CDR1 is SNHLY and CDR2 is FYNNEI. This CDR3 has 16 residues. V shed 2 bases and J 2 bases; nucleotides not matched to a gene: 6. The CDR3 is CASSEFLAGPQETQYF. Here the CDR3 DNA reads TGTGCCAGCAGTGAATTTCTAGCGGGGCCTCAAGAGACCCAGTACTTC.

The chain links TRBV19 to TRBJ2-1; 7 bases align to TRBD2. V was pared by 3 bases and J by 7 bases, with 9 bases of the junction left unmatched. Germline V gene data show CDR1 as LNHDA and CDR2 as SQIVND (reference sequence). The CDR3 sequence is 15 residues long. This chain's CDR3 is CASSMGEGGYNEQFF. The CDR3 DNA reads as TGTGCCAGTAGTATGGGAGAGGGAGGGTATAATGAGCAGTTCTTC. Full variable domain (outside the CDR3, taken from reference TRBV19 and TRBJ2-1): DGGITQSPKYLFRKEGQNVTLSCEQNLNHDAMYWYRQDPGQGLRLIYYSQIVNDFQKGDIAEGYSVSREKKESFPLTVTSAQKNPTAFYLCASSMGEGGYNEQFFGPGTRLTVL.

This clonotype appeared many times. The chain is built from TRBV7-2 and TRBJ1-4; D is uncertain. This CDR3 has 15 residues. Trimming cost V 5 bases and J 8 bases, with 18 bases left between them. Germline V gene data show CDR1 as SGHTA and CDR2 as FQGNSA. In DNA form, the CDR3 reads TGTGCCAGCAGCGGGCGGGATCCGAGGAAGGAAAAACTGTTTTTT. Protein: CASSGRDPRKEKLFF.

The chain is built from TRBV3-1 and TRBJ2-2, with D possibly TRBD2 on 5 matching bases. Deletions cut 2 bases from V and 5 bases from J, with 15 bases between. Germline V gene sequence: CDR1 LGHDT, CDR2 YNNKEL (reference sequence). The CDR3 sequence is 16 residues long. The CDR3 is CASSQSGRGRTGELFF. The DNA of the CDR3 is TGTGCCAGCAGCCAATCAGGACGGGGAAGGACCGGGGAGCTGTTTTTT.

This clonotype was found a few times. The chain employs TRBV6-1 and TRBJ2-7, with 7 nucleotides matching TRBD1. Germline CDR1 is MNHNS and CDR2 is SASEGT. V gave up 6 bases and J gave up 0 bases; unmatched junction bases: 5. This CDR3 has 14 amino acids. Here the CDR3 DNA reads TGTGCCAGCAGCCTTGGACAGGTCTCCTACGAGCAGTACTTC. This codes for CASSLGQVSYEQYF.

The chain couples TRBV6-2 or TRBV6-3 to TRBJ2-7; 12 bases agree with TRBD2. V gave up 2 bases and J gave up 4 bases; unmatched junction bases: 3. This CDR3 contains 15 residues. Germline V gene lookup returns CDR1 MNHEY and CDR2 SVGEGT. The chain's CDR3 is CASSYGLAGLYEQYF. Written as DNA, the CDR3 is TGTGCCAGCAGTTACGGACTAGCGGGACTATACGAGCAGTACTTC.

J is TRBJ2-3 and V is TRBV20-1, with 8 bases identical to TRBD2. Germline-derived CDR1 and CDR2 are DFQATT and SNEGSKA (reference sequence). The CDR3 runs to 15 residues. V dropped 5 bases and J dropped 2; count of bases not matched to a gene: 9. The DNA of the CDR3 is TGCAGTGCTCCTGAGCGGGAGAGAAACACAGATACGCAGTATTTT. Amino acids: CSAPERERNTDTQYF.

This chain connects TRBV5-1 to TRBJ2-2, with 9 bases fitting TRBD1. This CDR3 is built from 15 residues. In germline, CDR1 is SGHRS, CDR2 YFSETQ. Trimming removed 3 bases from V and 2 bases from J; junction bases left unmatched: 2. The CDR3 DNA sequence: TGCGCCAGCAGCTGGACAGGGGATAACACCGGGGAGCTGTTTTTT. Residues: CASSWTGDNTGELFF.